Below are 6 T cell receptor beta chains sequenced from a single sample in a study of cytomegalovirus exposure and HLA in healthy donors. Assay used: immunoSEQ multiplex PCR; TCRdb lists only in-frame clones, some missing. This sample has 130,000 to 150,000 clones; 85% to 90% occur once, and the top ten carry roughly 6.5%. Sequencing was performed on PBMCs. These receptors all stem from a woman aged 30 to 39 in good health and CMV-seropositive.

The rearrangement links TRBV7-9 to TRBJ2-7; 7 nucleotides line up with TRBD1. The CDR3 is 14 amino acids. Germline V gene lookup returns CDR1 SEHNR and CDR2 FQNEAQ (reference sequence). V was pared by 0 bases and J by 3 bases, with 2 bases of the junction left unmatched. The CDR3 DNA reads as TGTGCCAGCAGCTTAGCAGGGGGCGGCTACGAGCAGTACTTC. This gives the protein CASSLAGGGYEQYF.

This clone was observed a single time. V is TRBV10-1 and J is TRBJ2-1; D unresolved. V dropped 4 bases and J dropped 0 bases, with 7 bases sitting between them. Germline V gene data show CDR1 as WNHNN and CDR2 as SYGVQD (reference sequence). This CDR3 is 14 amino acids long. The CDR3 loop reads CASSAGCSYNEQFF. In nucleotides, the CDR3 is TGCGCCAGCAGTGCCGGGTGCTCCTACAATGAGCAGTTCTTC.

CDR3 loop: CASSLWAAGDEQYF. The CDR3, as DNA: TGCGCCAGCAGCCTTTGGGCAGCGGGGGACGAGCAGTACTTC. This sequence joins TRBV5-1 and TRBJ2-7; 8 bases are a match to TRBD2. The CDR3 is made up of 14 amino acids. Germline CDR1 reads SGHRS; CDR2 reads YFSETQ. V dropped 4 bases and J dropped 5; count of bases not matched to a gene: 8.

The chain has TRBV5-1 and TRBJ1-2; 12 nucleotides match TRBD1. J gave up 4 bases and V 6 bases, and 4 bases lay outside the gene matches. This CDR3 region has 14 residues. Germline CDR1 reads SGHRS; CDR2 reads YFSETQ. This CDR3 is CASKPGQGAYGYTF. CDR3 in DNA: TGCGCCAGCAAGCCGGGACAGGGGGCCTATGGCTACACCTTC.

The chain combines TRBV6-5 with TRBJ2-5, with 7 bases matching TRBD2. The CDR3 is 14 amino acids. V trimming: 0 bases; J trimming: 6 bases; junction bases outside the gene matches: 4. Germline CDR1 is MNHEY and CDR2 is SVGAGI. The CDR3, as DNA: TGTGCCAGCAGTTACTCGACTAGCTCAAAGACCCAGTACTTC. It codes for CASSYSTSSKTQYF.

The chain combines TRBV19 with TRBJ1-2, with a weak D call TRBD1 (6 bases). Trimming stripped 5 bases from V and 4 bases from J, with 20 bases between. This CDR3 region has 16 residues. Germline V CDR1 and CDR2: LNHDA, SQIVND (reference sequence). Written as DNA, the CDR3 is TGTGCCAGTAGTCCCCGGACAGAAGGCCCCGGCTATGGCTACACCTTC. This sequence encodes CASSPRTEGPGYGYTF.